A single sample is the source of the 22 T cell receptor beta chains below, sequenced in a study of T cell repertoires in ileal Crohn's disease. TCRdb's table, derived via immunoSEQ multiplex PCR, lists solely in-frame clones and lacks some. The sample has some 5,900 clones, under 85% seen once. Sequenced sample: ileal tissue. The receptor source for this set is an adult with Crohn's disease.

The chain uses TRBV7-2 and TRBJ2-1; TRBD2 matches 8 bases. Germline CDR1 reads SGHTA; CDR2 reads FQGNSA. J was trimmed by 0 bases and V by 7 bases; bases with no gene match: 8. This CDR3 comprises 16 residues. The CDR3 sequence: CASMVAGTISYNEQFF. CDR3 DNA sequence: TGTGCCAGCATGGTAGCGGGGACGATCTCCTACAATGAGCAGTTCTTC.

The CDR3: CASSLGAGGVKRGGYTF. The CDR3 nucleotides are TGTGCCAGCAGCTTAGGGGCAGGGGGCGTTAAGAGGGGTGGCTACACCTTC. The chain joins TRBV7-2 to TRBJ1-2; 8 bases agree with TRBD1. Germline values: CDR1 SGHTA, CDR2 FQGNSA. V dropped 1 base and J dropped 7; count of bases not matched to a gene: 14. The length of the CDR3 is 17 residues.

The genes are TRBV28 and TRBJ2-7, with 8 bases that match TRBD2. The length of the CDR3 is 17 residues. The V segment lost 7 bases and the J segment 0 bases; nucleotides outside the gene matches: 14. Germline V gives CDR1 MDHEN, CDR2 SYDVKM. The DNA for the CDR3 is TGTGCCAGCATCCCACCGTCGGGGGGGAGAGACTCCTACGAGCAGTACTTC. Protein: CASIPPSGGRDSYEQYF.

The V call is TRBV4-2, the J call TRBJ2-5; D possibly corresponds to TRBD2 (5 bases). Germline V gene sequence: CDR1 LGHNA, CDR2 YNFKEQ. The CDR3 loop spans 15 amino acids. Trimming pared 4 bases from V and 5 bases from J, leaving 17 bases between. CDR3 DNA: TGTGCCAGCAGCCCAGCGGACCAACCTGAGGAGACCCAGTACTTC. This gives the protein CASSPADQPEETQYF.

V is TRBV6-4 and J is TRBJ2-3; 7 bases agree with TRBD2. J gave up 1 base and V 5 bases, and 0 bases lay outside the gene matches. The CDR3 runs to 13 residues. Looked up from germline, CDR1 is MRHNA and CDR2 is SNTAGT. The chain's CDR3 is CASSTSGTDTQYF. The CDR3, as DNA: TGTGCCAGCAGTACTAGCGGCACAGATACGCAGTATTTT.

J is TRBJ2-5 and V is TRBV9, with 14 bases identical to TRBD2. Looked up from germline, CDR1 is SGDLS and CDR2 is YYNGEE. This CDR3 region has 13 residues. V gave up 4 bases and J gave up 13 bases; unmatched junction bases: 6. The CDR3 here is CASSYGTSGGVYF. CDR3 bases: TGTGCCAGCAGCTATGGGACTAGCGGGGGCGTGTACTTC.

A single count supports this clone. This chain links TRBV7-9 with TRBJ1-4; TRBD1 is a possible D gene (6 bases). V lost 1 base to trimming and J lost 7 bases, with 13 bases between them. Germline CDR1 is SEHNR and CDR2 is FQNEAQ (reference sequence). The CDR3 spans 15 residues. The CDR3 DNA is TGTGCCAGCAGCTTAGGGGTCCAGGGGCGTGAAAAACTGTTTTTT. It encodes CASSLGVQGREKLFF.

The chain couples TRBV11-3 to TRBJ2-5, with D perhaps TRBD1 (5 bases). There are 13 residues in the CDR3. The V gene's germline CDR1 is SGHNT and CDR2 YENEEA. The V gene lost 5 bases and the J gene lost 7 bases, with 14 bases spanning the gap. The CDR3 sequence is CASSADPRGTQYF. As DNA, the CDR3 is TGTGCCAGCAGCGCCGATCCAAGGGGGACCCAGTACTTC.

This clone was recorded only once. This chain links TRBV6-5 with TRBJ1-6, with 10 bases lining up with TRBD1. The germline V gene has CDR1 MNHEY and CDR2 SVGAGI. The CDR3 runs to 15 residues. After removal of 6 bases from V and 7 bases from J, the junction contained 6 bases not matched to a gene. CDR3 coding DNA: TGTGCCAGCAGATGGGACAGGGGAGGCAATTCACCCCTCCACTTT. The encoded protein is CASRWDRGGNSPLHF.

The V and J genes are TRBV6-1 and TRBJ2-3; the D is unclear. Germline loops: CDR1 MNHNS, CDR2 SASEGT. The CDR3 totals 15 residues. The V and J ends lost 2 bases and 0 bases respectively, with 9 bases between them. CDR3: CASSEYEESTDTQYF. CDR3 sequence (DNA): TGTGCCAGCAGTGAATATGAGGAAAGCACAGATACGCAGTATTTT.

V gene TRBV11-3 combines with J gene TRBJ1-1; D remains ambiguous. V shed 2 bases and J shed 1 base, with 5 bases lying between them. This CDR3 comprises 13 residues. The V gene's germline CDR1 is SGHNT and CDR2 YENEEA. The CDR3 coding sequence is TGTGCCAGCAGCTTACGGGGGAACACTGAAGCTTTCTTT. Translation: CASSLRGNTEAFF.

The chain joins TRBV2 to TRBJ2-2; 9 bases match TRBD2. The length of the CDR3 is 15 residues. With 6 bases clipped from V and 4 bases from J, the junction kept 6 bases outside the gene matches. Germline V lookup: CDR1 SNHLY, CDR2 FYNNEI. Here the CDR3 DNA reads TGTGCCAGCAGGGTAGCGGGGGTTACCACCGGGGAGCTGTTTTTT. This translates into CASRVAGVTTGELFF.

This CDR3 is CASRGQGKVEAFF. The CDR3 nucleotides read TGTGCCAGCAGAGGACAGGGGAAGGTTGAAGCTTTCTTT. V and J are TRBV6-5 and TRBJ1-1; 9 bases align to TRBD1. The CDR3 is made up of 13 amino acids. CDR1 MNHEY and CDR2 SVGAGI come from the germline V gene. J lost 7 bases, V lost 6 bases, and 6 bases had no gene match.

The genes are TRBV30 and TRBJ2-1; 9 bases align to TRBD2. This CDR3 region has 15 residues. In germline, CDR1 is GTSNPN, CDR2 SVGIG (reference sequence). Trimming at V came to 0 bases and at J to 7 bases, leaving 7 bases not matched to a gene. The CDR3 spells CAWSVGLAGMNEQFF. In nucleotides, the CDR3 is TGTGCCTGGAGTGTGGGTCTAGCGGGGATGAATGAGCAGTTCTTC.

The genes are TRBV7-2 and TRBJ2-5, with no clear D. V was shortened by 1 base and J by 11 bases, with 14 bases between the two germline ends. This CDR3 contains 13 residues. Germline assignment: CDR1 SGHTA and CDR2 FQGNSA. DNA for the CDR3: TGTGCCAGCAGCTTAGGGCCCAGCGAGGCGCAGTACTTC. It is translated as CASSLGPSEAQYF.

The chain combines TRBV4-3 with TRBJ1-2; D unclear. The CDR3 sequence is 15 residues long. CDR1 is LGHNA, CDR2 YSLEER, per germline. Trimming cost V 4 bases and J 3 bases, with 15 bases left between them. The CDR3 bases are TGCGCCAGCAGCCCCAGATCAGACTCATACTATGGCTACACCTTC. Translated: CASSPRSDSYYGYTF.

This chain links TRBV6-1 with TRBJ1-1, with D unresolved. The V end was cut by 4 bases, the J end by 1 base, with 4 bases between. In germline, CDR1 is MNHNS, CDR2 SASEGT. This CDR3 comprises 12 residues. The CDR3 sequence is CASSVANTEAFF. CDR3 DNA: TGTGCCAGCAGTGTGGCGAACACTGAAGCTTTCTTT.

This chain uses TRBV5-5 with TRBJ2-3; D ambiguous. The length of the CDR3 is 13 residues. Germline values: CDR1 SGHKS, CDR2 YYEKEE (reference sequence). Trimming shortened V by 3 bases and J by 4 bases, and 9 bases separated the two germline ends. CDR3 residues: CASSSWPSDTQYF. DNA for the CDR3: TGTGCCAGCAGCTCTTGGCCCTCAGATACGCAGTATTTT.

V is TRBV6-6 and J is TRBJ1-3, with 10 bases matching TRBD1. Germline V gene lookup returns CDR1 MNHNY and CDR2 SVGAGI (reference sequence). CDR3 length: 16 amino acids. Trimming cost V 7 bases and J 4 bases; bases outside gene matches: 10. CDR3 region: CASTDGQGVFGNTIYF. DNA of the CDR3: TGTGCCAGCACCGACGGACAGGGGGTATTCGGAAACACCATATATTTT.

V is TRBV5-1 and J is TRBJ2-3; 9 bases are a match to TRBD2. V was pared by 3 bases and J by 1 base, with 6 bases of the junction left unmatched. Germline CDR1 reads SGHRS; CDR2 reads YFSETQ. CDR3 length equals 16 residues. The chain's CDR3 is CASSSGVAGGTDTQYF. CDR3 DNA sequence: TGCGCCAGCAGCTCCGGGGTAGCGGGGGGCACAGATACGCAGTATTTT.

The chain links TRBV11-2 to TRBJ2-1, with D hard to call. V gave up 0 bases and J gave up 2 bases, with 5 bases separating them. The CDR3 covers 14 residues. Germline lookup yields CDR1 SGHAT and CDR2 FQNNGV. CDR3 region: CASSLDSAYNEQFF. In nucleotides, the CDR3 is TGTGCCAGCAGCTTAGATTCAGCCTACAATGAGCAGTTCTTC.

This chain joins TRBV6-6 and TRBJ1-5; a weak D match, TRBD1 (6 bases). The CDR3 loop spans 13 amino acids. Trimming took off 7 bases at V and 3 bases at J, with 10 bases between the two ends. Germline V gene data show CDR1 as MNHNY and CDR2 as SVGAGI (reference sequence). CDR3 nucleotide sequence: TGTGCCAGCACTCAGGGGAACAATCAGCCCCAGCATTTT. This codes for CASTQGNNQPQHF.